A selection of T cell receptor beta chains follows, all from one sample in a study of spatial heterogeneity in lung cancer. TCRdb ran MiXCR on the 5' RACE reads and lists one entry per CDR3 protein. The sample lists some 34,000 distinct CDR3 sequences; about 7% were seen once. This material consisted of PBMCs, taken at surgery. These receptors were taken from a female donor with early-stage non-small cell lung cancer. Both conserved end residues are part of each CDR3. The order of the fields is clone size, V gene, D gene, J gene, CDR3 DNA, CDR3 protein. The D gene is left open where the match is weak. A clone size is listed for some rows: how often the clone was seen (once, few, many), or a class if it is expanded.

size: many; V: TRBV5-1; D: NA; J: TRBJ2-3; DNA: TGCGCCAGCAGCACCCACACAGATACGCAGTATTTT; CDR3: CASSTHTDTQYF
size: many; V: TRBV5-5; D: TRBD1; J: TRBJ2-7; DNA: TGTGCCAGCAGCATGACTGGGACAGCTAAATCCTACGAGCAGTACTTC; CDR3: CASSMTGTAKSYEQYF
size: NA; V: TRBV13; D: TRBD1; J: TRBJ2-2; DNA: TGTGCCAGCAGCTTACCGGACAGGACCGGGGAGCTGTTTTTT; CDR3: CASSLPDRTGELFF
size: NA; V: TRBV7-8; D: NA; J: TRBJ2-5; DNA: TGTGCCAGCAGCTTATCCGGAGGTTCAAGAACACAAGAGACCCAGTACTTC; CDR3: CASSLSGGSRTQETQYF
size: NA; V: TRBV30; D: NA; J: TRBJ1-6; DNA: TGTGCCTGGAGCCATTGGGCTTTAATCAATTCACCCCTCCACTTT; CDR3: CAWSHWALINSPLHF
size: many; V: TRBV29-1; D: NA; J: TRBJ2-3; DNA: TGCAGCGTTGATCAGGGTCTCAGCACAGATACGCAGTATTTT; CDR3: CSVDQGLSTDTQYF
size: NA; V: TRBV20-1; D: NA; J: TRBJ1-2; DNA: TGCAGTGCTCCCCATCTCCGCGAGTGGGGGAACTTTTATGGCTACACCTTC; CDR3: CSAPHLREWGNFYGYTF
size: many; V: TRBV7-2; D: NA; J: TRBJ1-5; DNA: TGTGCCAGCAGCTTAGGGGGTAGGGGACAGCCCCAGCATTTT; CDR3: CASSLGGRGQPQHF
size: many; V: TRBV24-1; D: NA; J: TRBJ1-2; DNA: TGTGCCACCAGTGATTCCGCAGGGAGCGATGGCTACACCTTC; CDR3: CATSDSAGSDGYTF
size: many; V: TRBV28; D: NA; J: TRBJ1-1; DNA: TGTGCCAGCAGTTTAACCATCCCGGGTTCCGCTGGGAGTACTGAAGCTTTCTTT; CDR3: CASSLTIPGSAGSTEAFF
size: once; V: TRBV4-2; D: NA; J: TRBJ2-3; DNA: TGTGCCAGCAGCCAGGCCATGGAGGATACGCAGTATTTT; CDR3: CASSQAMEDTQYF
size: few; V: TRBV21-1; D: NA; J: TRBJ2-7; DNA: TGTGCCAGCAGCCTCCGGGACTGTGGATCCTACGAGCAGTACTTC; CDR3: CASSLRDCGSYEQYF
size: few; V: TRBV5-6; D: TRBD1; J: TRBJ1-2; DNA: TGTGCCAGCAGTTACGGACAGGGAAAGGGCTACACCTTC; CDR3: CASSYGQGKGYTF
size: many; V: TRBV12-3/TRBV12-4; D: NA; J: TRBJ2-2; DNA: TGTGCCAGCAGTGGTGGCGCGGTCATGAACACCGGGGAGCTGTTTTTT; CDR3: CASSGGAVMNTGELFF
size: NA; V: TRBV5-1; D: TRBD2; J: TRBJ2-2; DNA: TGCGCCAGCAGCTTGGTGGCTAGCGGGAGCCACACCGGGGAGCTGTTTTTT; CDR3: CASSLVASGSHTGELFF
size: many; V: TRBV29-1; D: NA; J: TRBJ2-3; DNA: TGCAGCGTGAAGGGAACGGGGCACGGCACAGATACGCAGTATTTT; CDR3: CSVKGTGHGTDTQYF
size: few; V: TRBV15; D: NA; J: TRBJ1-1; DNA: TGTGCCACCAGCAGAGATTCAATATCTGAAGCTTTCTTT; CDR3: CATSRDSISEAFF
size: many; V: TRBV7-2; D: TRBD1; J: TRBJ1-5; DNA: TGTGCCAGCAGCTGGGGGACAGGAAATCAGCCCCAGCATTTT; CDR3: CASSWGTGNQPQHF
size: few; V: TRBV23-1; D: NA; J: TRBJ2-7; DNA: TGCGCCAGCAGTCAATCGCGGTTAGTGAGATTAAGGAGCTACGAGCAGTACTTC; CDR3: CASSQSRLVRLRSYEQYF
size: NA; V: TRBV7-2; D: TRBD2; J: TRBJ2-7; DNA: TGTGCCAGCACCCAACTAGCGGGAGAGCAGTACTTC; CDR3: CASTQLAGEQYF
size: few; V: TRBV30; D: NA; J: TRBJ2-5; DNA: TGTGCCTGGAGATTCGATCTGACGGGTGGTGAGACCCAGTACTTC; CDR3: CAWRFDLTGGETQYF
size: few; V: TRBV29-1; D: TRBD1; J: TRBJ2-2; DNA: TGCAGCACTCGCGGGACAGGGAACACCGGGGAGCTGTTTTTT; CDR3: CSTRGTGNTGELFF
size: few; V: TRBV5-4; D: NA; J: TRBJ2-4; DNA: TGTGCCAGCAGCTTGGAGGCAGTGAACATTCAGTACTTC; CDR3: CASSLEAVNIQYF
size: many; V: TRBV20-1; D: TRBD2; J: TRBJ2-3; DNA: TGCAGTGCTAGGGGAGGAGCGGGAGCCGCAGATACGCAGTATTTT; CDR3: CSARGGAGAADTQYF
size: many; V: TRBV7-9; D: NA; J: TRBJ2-3; DNA: TGTGCCAGCAGCTTAGACGGTTTTCCGGGGACTAGCACAGATACGCAGTATTTT; CDR3: CASSLDGFPGTSTDTQYF
size: NA; V: TRBV28; D: TRBD1; J: TRBJ1-2; DNA: TGTGCCAGCAGATTATCAGGGGGCGGCTATGGCTACACCTTC; CDR3: CASRLSGGGYGYTF
size: few; V: TRBV6-5; D: TRBD2; J: TRBJ2-1; DNA: TGTGCCAGCAGTTCCCCTGGCGGGAGCTCCTACAATGAGCAGTTCTTC; CDR3: CASSSPGGSSYNEQFF
size: many; V: TRBV7-6; D: NA; J: TRBJ1-3; DNA: TGTGCCAGCAGCGCGACAGGCTTTGGAAACACCATATATTTT; CDR3: CASSATGFGNTIYF
size: NA; V: TRBV12-3/TRBV12-4; D: TRBD1; J: TRBJ1-2; DNA: TGTGCCAGCAGCCCGGGACAGTTACACTATGGCTACACCTTC; CDR3: CASSPGQLHYGYTF
size: many; V: TRBV29-1; D: TRBD2; J: TRBJ2-5; DNA: TGCAGCGTGCGGCGGGGGGAGACCCAGTACTTC; CDR3: CSVRRGETQYF
size: NA; V: TRBV7-6; D: TRBD2; J: TRBJ2-7; DNA: TGTGCCAGCAGCCAACTAACTAGCGGGGGGGAGCAGTACTTC; CDR3: CASSQLTSGGEQYF